These 22 T cell receptor beta chains were sequenced from one sample in a study of blood T cell repertoires in COVID-19. The table came from immunoSEQ multiplex PCR; TCRdb's copy has only in-frame clones and leaves some out. The sample lists over 250,000 clones, around 84% seen once, with approximately 4% in the top ten. The sample was PBMCs or T cells enriched from blood (not recorded which). The receptors come from a man younger than 45 with acute COVID-19.

The V gene is TRBV19, the J gene TRBJ2-2; no clear D. Germline loops: CDR1 LNHDA, CDR2 SQIVND (reference sequence). The CDR3 is made up of 15 amino acids. V dropped 1 base and J dropped 1 base, with 7 bases sitting between them. The CDR3 nucleotides read TGTGCCAGTAGTATAGCCTATCAGAACACCGGGGAGCTGTTTTTT. Amino acids: CASSIAYQNTGELFF.

The V gene is TRBV29-1, the J gene TRBJ1-1; D is ambiguous. The CDR3 is made up of 10 amino acids. Trimming took 0 bases from V and 10 from J, leaving 6 bases between them. Germline V gene lookup returns CDR1 SQVTM and CDR2 ANQGSEA. Written as DNA, the CDR3 is TGCAGCGTTGAAGAGGTAGTAGCTTTCTTT. Amino acid sequence: CSVEEVVAFF.

The genes are TRBV18 and TRBJ1-2; D is possibly TRBD1 (5 bases). Germline CDR1 KGHSH, CDR2 LQKENI. The V end lost 3 bases, the J end lost 5 bases, and 16 bases lay between the germline ends. There are 15 residues in the CDR3. The CDR3 DNA reads TGTGCCAGCTCACCTTCGGGACGGGAGGTGTATGGCTACACCTTC. This translates into CASSPSGREVYGYTF.

The chain couples TRBV11-3 to TRBJ1-2; D uncertain. The CDR3 spans 14 residues. The germline CDR1 and CDR2 sequences are SGHNT and YENEEA. Trimming left V 3 bases short and J 0 bases short, with 8 bases between. CDR3 residues: CASSFGGTNYGYTF. DNA for the CDR3: TGTGCCAGCAGCTTCGGCGGTACTAACTATGGCTACACCTTC. The variable domain in full, with the rest retrieved from reference TRBV11-3 and TRBJ1-2, is EAGVVQSPRYKIIEKKQPVAFWCNPISGHNTLYWYLQNLGQGPELLIRYENEEAVDDSQLPKDRFSAERLKGVDSTLKIQPAELGDSAVYLCASSFGGTNYGYTFGSGTRLTVV.

This chain links TRBV5-6 with TRBJ2-5; tentative D call: TRBD2 (5 bases). Trimming shortened V by 4 bases and J by 5 bases, and 9 bases separated the two germline ends. Germline V lookup: CDR1 SGHDT, CDR2 YYEEEE. The CDR3 is made up of 12 amino acids. As DNA, the CDR3 is TGTGCCAGCAGCGAGTTAGCGGAGACCCAGTACTTC. The encoded protein is CASSELAETQYF.

The chain uses TRBV10-3 and TRBJ1-1, with a weak D call TRBD1 (6 bases). CDR3 length: 13 amino acids. The V end lost 7 bases, the J end lost 1 base, and 10 bases lay between the germline ends. CDR1 and CDR2 from the germline V gene are ENHRY and SYGVKD. The CDR3 region is CAIKRGPNTEAFF. CDR3 bases: TGTGCCATCAAGCGGGGGCCGAACACTGAAGCTTTCTTT.

The chain employs TRBV6-6 and TRBJ2-4; 8 nucleotides match TRBD2. The CDR3 has 18 residues. The V segment lost 5 bases and the J segment 0 bases; nucleotides outside the gene matches: 12. CDR1 MNHNY and CDR2 SVGAGI come from the germline V gene (reference sequence). CDR3: CASSPGTSGRTAKNIQYF. The CDR3 region has the DNA TGTGCCAGCAGTCCCGGGACTAGTGGTCGCACAGCCAAAAACATTCAGTACTTC.

The chain couples TRBV5-5 to TRBJ2-2, with TRBD2 as a possible D gene (5 bases). V was shortened by 4 bases and J by 1 base, with 11 bases between the two germline ends. Germline CDR1 reads SGHKS; CDR2 reads YYEKEE (reference sequence). The CDR3 has 15 amino acids. The CDR3 here is CASSPGLLNTGELFF. CDR3 sequence (DNA): TGTGCCAGCAGCCCCGGACTTCTGAACACCGGGGAGCTGTTTTTT.

This clone was seen more than once but under ten times. The chain uses TRBV28 and TRBJ1-2; D is uncertain. This CDR3 contains 12 residues. Germline V gene sequence: CDR1 MDHEN, CDR2 SYDVKM. V lost 6 bases, J lost 8 bases, and 13 bases lay in between. CDR3 loop: CASRNLRGGYTF. The CDR3 DNA reads TGTGCCAGCAGAAACCTCCGAGGAGGCTACACCTTC.

The chain has TRBV19 and TRBJ1-5; D might be TRBD1 (5 bases). Trimming cost V 5 bases and J 1 base, with 18 bases left between them. CDR1 and CDR2 from the germline V gene are LNHDA and SQIVND (reference sequence). CDR3 length: 17 amino acids. CDR3 bases: TGTGCCAGTAGTCCCCGGGGAGGGGAAGGGAGCAATCAGCCCCAGCATTTT. This encodes CASSPRGGEGSNQPQHF.

The CDR3, as DNA: TGCAGTGCCATACAGGGTCCAGGCTACACCTTC. Translation: CSAIQGPGYTF. This chain connects TRBV20-1 to TRBJ1-2; maybe TRBD1 (6 bases). CDR1 and CDR2 (germline): DFQATT, SNEGSKA (reference sequence). V gave up 6 bases and J gave up 8 bases, with 13 bases separating them. The CDR3 sequence is 11 residues long.

V gene TRBV6-5 combines with J gene TRBJ1-1; D not certain. This CDR3 region has 15 residues. V gave up 6 bases and J gave up 1 base, with 15 bases separating them. CDR1 and CDR2 from the germline V gene are MNHEY and SVGAGI. The CDR3 DNA follows: TGTGCCAGCAGGCAAACCCCGTCGGGGAACACTGAAGCTTTCTTT. Translating gives CASRQTPSGNTEAFF.

The gene calls are TRBV18 and TRBJ1-3; 7 positions match TRBD1. V was pared by 8 bases and J by 0 bases, with 4 bases of the junction left unmatched. This CDR3 has 14 amino acids. The germline V gene encodes CDR1 KGHSH and CDR2 LQKENI. CDR3 in amino acids: CASTTGNSGNTIYF. Written as DNA, the CDR3 is TGTGCCAGCACGACAGGGAACTCTGGAAACACCATATATTTT.

There are a few counts of this clone. V is TRBV28 and J is TRBJ1-4; 7 bases map to TRBD1. Trimming cost V 5 bases and J 7 bases; bases outside gene matches: 19. The CDR3 runs to 18 residues. The germline V gene has CDR1 MDHEN and CDR2 SYDVKM. CDR3 protein: CASSESRGLGELGEKLFF. The CDR3 region has the DNA TGTGCCAGCAGTGAATCCAGGGGGTTGGGAGAGTTAGGTGAAAAACTGTTTTTT.

This clone was counted only a few times. The chain uses TRBV6-6 and TRBJ2-7, with D possibly matching TRBD1 (5 bases). The germline gives CDR1 MNHNY, CDR2 SVGAGI (reference sequence). The CDR3 covers 11 residues. V gave up 6 bases and J gave up 5 bases, with 8 bases separating them. The CDR3 is CASSPRDEQYV. The CDR3 DNA sequence: TGTGCCAGCAGCCCCAGGGACGAGCAGTACGTC.

The V gene is TRBV7-3, the J gene TRBJ2-1, with D tentatively TRBD2 (6 bases). Per germline, CDR1 SGHTA and CDR2 FQGTGA. The CDR3 contains 14 residues. V gave up 5 bases and J gave up 8 bases, with 16 bases separating them. CDR3 loop: CASSASPGSYEQFF. For the CDR3, the DNA is TGTGCCAGCAGCGCCAGTCCCGGGAGTTATGAGCAGTTCTTC.

V usage is TRBV14 and J usage is TRBJ1-5; 8 positions match TRBD1. Germline CDR1 SGHDN, CDR2 FVKESK. With V trimmed by 1 base and J by 1 base, 0 bases remained unmatched. This CDR3 comprises 15 residues. The CDR3 region has the DNA TGTGCCAGCAGCCAAGGGGACAGGAGCAATCAGCCCCAGCATTTT. It encodes CASSQGDRSNQPQHF.

The V call is TRBV9, the J call TRBJ2-3; D possibly corresponds to TRBD2 (6 bases). V lost 0 bases and J lost 4, with 15 bases in between. CDR1 is SGDLS and CDR2 is YYNGEE in the germline V gene. The CDR3 has 16 residues. The CDR3 nucleotides are TGTGCCAGCAGCGTAGGCGGGAATCTGGGGGCAGATACGCAGTATTTT. Protein sequence: CASSVGGNLGADTQYF.

This clone was seen once. The chain is built from TRBV9 and TRBJ2-5; 14 bases are a match to TRBD2. This CDR3 contains 16 residues. Germline V lookup: CDR1 SGDLS, CDR2 YYNGEE. Trimming at V came to 4 bases and at J to 3 bases, leaving 5 bases not matched to a gene. CDR3 sequence (DNA): TGTGCCAGCAGCCTAAAGACTAGCGGGAGGGAAGAGACCCAGTACTTC. Amino acids: CASSLKTSGREETQYF.

Points on this clone: Other DNA sequences of this sample code for an identical CDR3. The V and J genes are TRBV11-2 and TRBJ2-7, with D tentatively TRBD2 (6 bases). CDR1 is SGHAT, CDR2 FQNNGV, per germline. V shed 0 bases and J shed 2 bases, with 8 bases lying between them. CDR3 size: 14 residues. CDR3 amino acids: CASSLEAGPYEQYV. CDR3 DNA: TGTGCCAGCAGCTTAGAGGCGGGACCCTACGAGCAGTACGTC.

The chain has TRBV7-9 and TRBJ1-2; TRBD1 matches at 9 bases. The CDR3 is 14 amino acids. Unmatched junction bases numbered 5, after V lost 1 base and J lost 8 bases. CDR1 is SEHNR, CDR2 FQNEAQ, per germline (reference sequence). The CDR3 region has the DNA TGTGCCAGCAGCTTAGACGGGACAGGGAGAGGCTACACCTTC. Its translation: CASSLDGTGRGYTF. Combining the CDR3 with reference TRBV7-9 and TRBJ1-2 gives the whole variable domain DTGVSQNPRHKITKRGQNVTFRCDPISEHNRLYWYRQTLGQGPEFLTYFQNEAQLEKSRLLSDRFSAERPKGSFSTLEIQRTEQGDSAMYLCASSLDGTGRGYTFGSGTRLTVV.

The chain links TRBV9 to TRBJ2-6, with TRBD2 as a possible D gene (5 bases). The V and J ends lost 3 bases and 2 bases respectively, with 9 bases between them. Germline V gives CDR1 SGDLS, CDR2 YYNGEE. The CDR3 runs 15 residues. The CDR3 DNA reads as TGTGCCAGCAGCGAGAGGGTGACTGGGGCCAACGTCCTGACTTTC. Translating it yields CASSERVTGANVLTF.